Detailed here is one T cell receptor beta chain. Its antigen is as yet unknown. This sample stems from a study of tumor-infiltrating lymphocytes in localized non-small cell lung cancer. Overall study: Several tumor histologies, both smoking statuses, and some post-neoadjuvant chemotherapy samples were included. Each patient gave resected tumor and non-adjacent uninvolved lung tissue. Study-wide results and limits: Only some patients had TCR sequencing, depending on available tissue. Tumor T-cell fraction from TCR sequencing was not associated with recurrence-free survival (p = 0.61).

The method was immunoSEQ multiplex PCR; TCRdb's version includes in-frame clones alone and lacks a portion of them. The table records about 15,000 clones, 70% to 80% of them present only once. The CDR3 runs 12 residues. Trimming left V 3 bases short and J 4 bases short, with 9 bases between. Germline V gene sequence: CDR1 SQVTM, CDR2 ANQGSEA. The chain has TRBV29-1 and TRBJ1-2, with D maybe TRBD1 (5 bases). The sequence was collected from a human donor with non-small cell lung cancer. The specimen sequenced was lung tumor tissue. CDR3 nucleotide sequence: TGCAGCGTTGAGGGGGGGAGCTATGGCTACACCTTC. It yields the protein CSVEGGSYGYTF.